The rows below give T cell receptor beta chains drawn from one sample of a study of CD8 T cells in ankylosing spondylitis. TCRdb redid the calling of the 5' RACE reads with MiXCR, one entry per CDR3 protein. The data show about 140,000 distinct CDR3 sequences, roughly 10% seen once. Sequencing was carried out using blood, either unsorted or a sorted T cell fraction (not recorded which). The receptors were sampled from a female donor with ankylosing spondylitis or in good health (not recorded which). CDR3s include the opening cysteine and the closing phenylalanine or tryptophan.

V gene	J gene	CDR3 protein
TRBV5-1	TRBJ2-1	CASSLGGTGPYNEQFF
TRBV6-5	TRBJ1-2	CASRRDRNYGYTF
TRBV6-5	TRBJ1-6	CASSYSGQGSNSPLHF
TRBV21-1	TRBJ2-7	CASSKCPGDRGNGEQYF
TRBV28	TRBJ2-1	CAHRGQPDEQFF
TRBV7-9	TRBJ2-1	CASGDYNEQFF
TRBV11-1	TRBJ2-1	CASSGNEQFF
TRBV12-3/TRBV12-4	TRBJ1-1	CASSMTEKNTEAFF
TRBV5-4	TRBJ1-2	CASKQGLDYGYTF
TRBV3-1	TRBJ1-1	CASSQEPTATIKAFF
TRBV12-3/TRBV12-4	TRBJ2-5	CASTPGAGTQYF
TRBV5-1	TRBJ1-5	CASSLGGDNQPQHF
TRBV5-1	TRBJ2-5	CASSPGGVGETQYF
TRBV21-1	TRBJ2-1	CASSNIAGGRVNEQFF
TRBV20-1	TRBJ1-3	CSAPDRSGNTIYF
TRBV9	TRBJ2-5	CASSAQTSGVQETQYF
TRBV5-5	TRBJ2-5	CASSLGSGAWGETQYF
TRBV3-1	TRBJ1-5	CASSQDGAEPQHF
TRBV11-2	TRBJ2-5	CASSLRPQETQYF
TRBV7-9	TRBJ2-1	CASSLSPGSKPEQFF
TRBV6-4	TRBJ2-7	CASSDGEQYF
TRBV4-1	TRBJ1-5	CASSQVTSHSNQPQHF
TRBV27	TRBJ1-1	CASSGSLMNTEAFF